This TCR beta chain was captured in a study of blood T cell repertoires in COVID-19. CDR1 is DFQATT, CDR2 SNEGSKA, per germline (reference sequence). The trim removed 3 bases at V and 9 bases at J, leaving 11 bases unmatched. This CDR3 is built from 14 residues. Measured with immunoSEQ multiplex PCR; TCRdb has only the in-frame clones, and not every one. This sample yields 130,000 or so clones, of which more than 70% are seen a single time; approximately 1.5% belongs to the top ten. This chain uses TRBV20-1 with TRBJ2-7; 10 bases are a match to TRBD1. The receptor was derived from a human donor in a cohort sampled during active COVID-19. Input material: peripheral blood. The CDR3 nucleotides are TGCAGTGCTAGTGGGACAGGGGAGAAAGCGGTGCAGTACTTC. Residues: CSASGTGEKAVQYF.